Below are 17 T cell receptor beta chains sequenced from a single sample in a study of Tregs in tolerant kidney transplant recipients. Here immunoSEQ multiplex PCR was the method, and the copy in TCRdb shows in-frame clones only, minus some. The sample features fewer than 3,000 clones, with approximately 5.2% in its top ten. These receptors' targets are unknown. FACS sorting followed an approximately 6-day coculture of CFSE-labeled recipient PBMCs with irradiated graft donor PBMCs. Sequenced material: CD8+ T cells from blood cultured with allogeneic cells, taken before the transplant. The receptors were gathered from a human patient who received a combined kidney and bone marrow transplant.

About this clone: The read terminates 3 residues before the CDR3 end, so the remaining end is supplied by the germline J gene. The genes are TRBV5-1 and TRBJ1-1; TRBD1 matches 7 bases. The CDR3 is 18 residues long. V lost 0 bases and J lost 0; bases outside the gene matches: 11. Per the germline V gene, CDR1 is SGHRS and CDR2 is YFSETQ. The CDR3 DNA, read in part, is TGCGCCAGCAGCTTGGCGTGGGACAGCCTCTCAATGAACACTGAA. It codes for CASSLAWDSLSMNTE. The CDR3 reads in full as CASSLAWDSLSMNTEAFF. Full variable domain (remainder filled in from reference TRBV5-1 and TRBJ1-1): KAGVTQTPRYLIKTRGQQVTLSCSPISGHRSVSWYQQTPGQGLQFLFEYFSETQRNKGNFPGRFSGRQFSNSRSEMNVSTLELGDSALYLCASSLAWDSLSMNTEAFFGQGTRLTVV.

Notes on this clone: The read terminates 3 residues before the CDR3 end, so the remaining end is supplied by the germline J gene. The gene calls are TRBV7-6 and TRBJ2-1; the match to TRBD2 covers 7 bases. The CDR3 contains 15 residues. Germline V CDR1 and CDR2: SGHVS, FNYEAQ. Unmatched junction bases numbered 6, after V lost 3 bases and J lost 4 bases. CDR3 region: CASSLGGGGYNEQFF. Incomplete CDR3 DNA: TGTGCCAGCAGCTTGGGAGGCGGGGGTTACAATGAG.

The CDR3 loop is CASREGRTYNEQFF. The DNA read from the CDR3 is TGTGCCAGTAGGGAGGGCAGGACCTACAATGAG. This chain uses TRBV19 with TRBJ2-1, with D possibly matching TRBD2 (6 bases). The CDR3 end is not reached by the read, which stops 3 residues before it; the germline J gene fills it in. Trimming removed 6 bases from V and 2 bases from J, with 11 bases in between. The CDR3 has 14 amino acids. The V gene's germline CDR1 is LNHDA and CDR2 SQIVND (reference sequence).

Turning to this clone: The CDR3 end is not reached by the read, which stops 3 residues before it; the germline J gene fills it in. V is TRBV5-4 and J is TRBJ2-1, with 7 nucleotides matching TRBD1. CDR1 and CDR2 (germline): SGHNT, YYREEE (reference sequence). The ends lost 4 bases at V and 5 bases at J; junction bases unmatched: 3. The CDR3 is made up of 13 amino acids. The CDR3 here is CASSTTGNNEQFF. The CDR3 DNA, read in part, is TGTGCCAGCAGCACGACAGGGAACAATGAG. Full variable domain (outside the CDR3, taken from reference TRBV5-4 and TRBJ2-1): ETGVTQSPTHLIKTRGQQVTLRCSSQSGHNTVSWYQQALGQGPQFIFQYYREEENGRGNFPPRFSGLQFPNYSSELNVNALELDDSALYLCASSTTGNNEQFFGPGTRLTVL.

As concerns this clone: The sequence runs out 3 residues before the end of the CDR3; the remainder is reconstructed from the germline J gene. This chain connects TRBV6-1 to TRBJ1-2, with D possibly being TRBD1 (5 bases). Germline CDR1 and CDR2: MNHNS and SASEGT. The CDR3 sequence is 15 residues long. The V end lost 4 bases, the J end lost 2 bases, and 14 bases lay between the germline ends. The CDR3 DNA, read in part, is TGTGCCAGCAGTGGAAGGGGCAGCTTGAACTATGGC. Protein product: CASSGRGSLNYG. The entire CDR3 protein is CASSGRGSLNYGYTF.

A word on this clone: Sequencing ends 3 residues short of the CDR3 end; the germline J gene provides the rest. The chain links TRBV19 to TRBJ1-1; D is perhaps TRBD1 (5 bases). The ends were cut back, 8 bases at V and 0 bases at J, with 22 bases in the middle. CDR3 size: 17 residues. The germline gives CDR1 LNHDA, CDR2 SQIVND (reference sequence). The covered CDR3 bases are TGTGCCAGTCAAGGGGTATCGAGGCCTCCGGTGAACACTGAA. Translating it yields CASQGVSRPPVNTE. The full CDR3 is CASQGVSRPPVNTEAFF.

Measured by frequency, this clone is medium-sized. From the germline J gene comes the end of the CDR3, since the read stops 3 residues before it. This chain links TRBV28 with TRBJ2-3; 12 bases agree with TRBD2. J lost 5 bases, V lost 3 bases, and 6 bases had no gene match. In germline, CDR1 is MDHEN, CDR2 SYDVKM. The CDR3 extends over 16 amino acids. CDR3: CASSFPTSGSLDTQYF. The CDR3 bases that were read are TGTGCCAGCAGTTTTCCGACTAGCGGGAGTCTAGATACG.

Partial CDR3 DNA: TGTGCCAGCAGCTCGTCCGGGACAGTCTACAATGAG. This encodes CASSSSGTVYNE. The full CDR3 reads CASSSSGTVYNEQFF. The rearrangement joins TRBV7-9 to TRBJ2-1; TRBD1 aligns across 7 bases. The CDR3 end is not reached by the read, which stops 3 residues before it; the germline J gene fills it in. Germline lookup yields CDR1 SEHNR and CDR2 FQNEAQ (reference sequence). The CDR3 loop spans 15 amino acids. V trimming: 4 bases; J trimming: 3 bases; junction bases outside the gene matches: 6.

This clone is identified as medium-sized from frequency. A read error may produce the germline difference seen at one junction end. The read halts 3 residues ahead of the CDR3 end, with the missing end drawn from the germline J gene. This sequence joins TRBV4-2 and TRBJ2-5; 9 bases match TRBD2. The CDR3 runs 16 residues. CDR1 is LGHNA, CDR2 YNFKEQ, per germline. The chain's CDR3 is CASSQVLAGIQETQYF. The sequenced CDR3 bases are TGCGCCAGCAGCCAAGTACTAGCGGGTATCCAAGAGACC.

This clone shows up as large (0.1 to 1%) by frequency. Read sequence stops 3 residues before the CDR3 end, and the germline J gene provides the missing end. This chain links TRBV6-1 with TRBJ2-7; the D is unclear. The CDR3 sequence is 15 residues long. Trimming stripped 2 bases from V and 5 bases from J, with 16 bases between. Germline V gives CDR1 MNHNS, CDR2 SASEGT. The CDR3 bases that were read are TGTGCCAGCAGTGAAAAGGGCTCCTTTGTCAACGAG. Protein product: CASSEKGSFVNE. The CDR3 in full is CASSEKGSFVNEQYF.

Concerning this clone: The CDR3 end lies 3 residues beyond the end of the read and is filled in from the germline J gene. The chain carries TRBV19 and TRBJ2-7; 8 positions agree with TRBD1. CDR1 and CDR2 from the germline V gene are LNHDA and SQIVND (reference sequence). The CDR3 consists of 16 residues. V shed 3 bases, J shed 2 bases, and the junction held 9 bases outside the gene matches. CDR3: CASSIGLGQGAYEQYF. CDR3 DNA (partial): TGTGCCAGTAGTATCGGACTCGGACAGGGCGCCTACGAG.

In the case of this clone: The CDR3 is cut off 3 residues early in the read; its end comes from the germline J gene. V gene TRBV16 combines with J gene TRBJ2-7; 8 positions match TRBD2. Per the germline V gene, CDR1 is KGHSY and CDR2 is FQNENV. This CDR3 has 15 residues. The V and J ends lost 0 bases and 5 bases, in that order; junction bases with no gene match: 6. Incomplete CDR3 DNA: TGTGCCAGCAGCCAATCGGGGACCGGGGGGGACGAG. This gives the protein CASSQSGTGGDE. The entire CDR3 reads CASSQSGTGGDEQYF. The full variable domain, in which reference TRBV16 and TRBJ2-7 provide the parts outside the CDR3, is GEEVAQTPKHLVRGEGQKAKLYCAPIKGHSYVFWYQQVLKNEFKFLISFQNENVFDETGMPKERFSAKCLPNSPCSLEIQATKLEDSAVYFCASSQSGTGGDEQYFGPGTRLTVT.

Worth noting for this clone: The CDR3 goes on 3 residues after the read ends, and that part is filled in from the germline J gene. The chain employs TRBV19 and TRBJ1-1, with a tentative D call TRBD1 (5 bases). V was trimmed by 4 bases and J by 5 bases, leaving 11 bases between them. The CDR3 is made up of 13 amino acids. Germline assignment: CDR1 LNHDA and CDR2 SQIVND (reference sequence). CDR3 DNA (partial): TGTGCCAGTAGTACGGGGGGTAGTACTGAA. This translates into CASSTGGSTE. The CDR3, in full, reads CASSTGGSTEAFF.

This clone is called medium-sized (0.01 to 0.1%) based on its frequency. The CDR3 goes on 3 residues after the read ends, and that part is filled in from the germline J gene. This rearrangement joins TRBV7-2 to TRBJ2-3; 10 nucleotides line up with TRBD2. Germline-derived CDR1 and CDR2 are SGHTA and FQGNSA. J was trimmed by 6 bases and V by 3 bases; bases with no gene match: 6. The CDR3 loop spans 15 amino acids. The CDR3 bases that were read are TGTGCCAGCAGCTTGAGCGGGGGGGCTTCGGATACG. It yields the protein CASSLSGGASDT. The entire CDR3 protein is CASSLSGGASDTQYF.

CDR3 DNA (partial): TGTGCCATCAGTGTTGGGGGGTTGGCTGGC. Its translation is CAISVGGLAG. The full CDR3 sequence reads CAISVGGLAGYTF. This chain uses TRBV10-3 with TRBJ1-2; the D gene is possibly TRBD1 (5 bases). The read gets to within 3 residues of the CDR3 end, and the germline J gene fills in the rest. Trimming removed 4 bases at V and 7 bases at J, with 13 bases between. Germline V CDR1 and CDR2: ENHRY, SYGVKD. CDR3 length equals 13 residues.

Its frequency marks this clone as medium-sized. Here the CDR3 reads CSGQTGSYEQYF. The DNA read from the CDR3 is TGCAGCGGCCAGACAGGGAGCTACGAG. The J gene is TRBJ2-7, the V gene TRBV20-1; 7 bases are a match to TRBD1. The read is 3 residues too short to cover the CDR3 end, so that end is filled in from the germline J gene. The CDR3 sequence is 12 residues long. Looked up from germline, CDR1 is DFQATT and CDR2 is SNEGSKA (reference sequence).

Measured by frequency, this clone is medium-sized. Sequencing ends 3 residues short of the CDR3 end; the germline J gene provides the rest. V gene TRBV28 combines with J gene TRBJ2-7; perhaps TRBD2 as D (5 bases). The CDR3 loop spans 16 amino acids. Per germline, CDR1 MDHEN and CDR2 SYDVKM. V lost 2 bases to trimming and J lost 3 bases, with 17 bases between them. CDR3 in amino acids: CASSLTAGRYVYEQYF. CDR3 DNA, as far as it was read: TGTGCCAGCAGTTTAACTGCGGGTCGCTATGTCTACGAG.